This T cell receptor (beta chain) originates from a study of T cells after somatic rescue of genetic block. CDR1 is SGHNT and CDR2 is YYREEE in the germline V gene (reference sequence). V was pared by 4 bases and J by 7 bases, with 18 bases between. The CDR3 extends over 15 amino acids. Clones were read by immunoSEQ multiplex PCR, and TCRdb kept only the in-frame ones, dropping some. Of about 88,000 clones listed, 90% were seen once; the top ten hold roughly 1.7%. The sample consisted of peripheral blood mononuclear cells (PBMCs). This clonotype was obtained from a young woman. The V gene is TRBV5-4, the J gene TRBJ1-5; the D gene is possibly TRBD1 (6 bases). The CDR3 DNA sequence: TGTGCCAGCAGCACCCTAGGACAGAGGGGACAGCCCCAGCATTTT. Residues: CASSTLGQRGQPQHF.